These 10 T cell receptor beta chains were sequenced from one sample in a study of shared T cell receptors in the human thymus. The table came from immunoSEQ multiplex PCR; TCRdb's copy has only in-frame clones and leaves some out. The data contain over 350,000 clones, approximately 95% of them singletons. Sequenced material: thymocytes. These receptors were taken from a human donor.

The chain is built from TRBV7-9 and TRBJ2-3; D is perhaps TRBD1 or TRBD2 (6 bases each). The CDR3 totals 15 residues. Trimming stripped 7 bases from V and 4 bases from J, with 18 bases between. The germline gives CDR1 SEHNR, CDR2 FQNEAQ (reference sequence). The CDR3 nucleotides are TGTGCCAGCACCGCGGAGGGGGGAATCCCAGATACGCAGTATTTT. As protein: CASTAEGGIPDTQYF.

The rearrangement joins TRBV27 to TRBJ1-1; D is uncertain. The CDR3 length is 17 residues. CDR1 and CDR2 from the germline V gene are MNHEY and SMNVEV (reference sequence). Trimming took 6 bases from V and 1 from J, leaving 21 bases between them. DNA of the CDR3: TGTGCCAGCAGCCCCTTCGGCCCGAAACGGGAGAACACTGAAGCTTTCTTT. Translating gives CASSPFGPKRENTEAFF.

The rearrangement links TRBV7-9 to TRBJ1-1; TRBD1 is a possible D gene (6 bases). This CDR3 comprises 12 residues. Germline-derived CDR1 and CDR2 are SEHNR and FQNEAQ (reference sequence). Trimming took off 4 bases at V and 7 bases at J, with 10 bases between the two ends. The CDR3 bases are TGTGCCAGCAGCTCAGCAGGGGATGAAGCTTTCTTT. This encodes CASSSAGDEAFF. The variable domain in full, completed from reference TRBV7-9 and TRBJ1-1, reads DTGVSQNPRHKITKRGQNVTFRCDPISEHNRLYWYRQTLGQGPEFLTYFQNEAQLEKSRLLSDRFSAERPKGSFSTLEIQRTEQGDSAMYLCASSSAGDEAFFGQGTRLTVV.

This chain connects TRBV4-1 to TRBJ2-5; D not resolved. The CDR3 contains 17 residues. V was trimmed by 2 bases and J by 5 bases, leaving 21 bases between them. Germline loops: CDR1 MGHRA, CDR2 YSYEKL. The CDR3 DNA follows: TGCGCCAGCAGCCAACTTCCCCTCGGTAGCCGGACGGAGACCCAGTACTTC. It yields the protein CASSQLPLGSRTETQYF.

CDR3 sequence (DNA): TGTGCCAGCAGTCCAAAAGGGGGTAGCAATCAGCCCCAGCATTTT. Translating it yields CASSPKGGSNQPQHF. V is TRBV27 and J is TRBJ1-5, with D maybe TRBD1 (6 bases). Between the trimmed V and J ends, which lost 5 bases and 0 bases, there was a span of 11 bases. CDR1 is MNHEY, CDR2 SMNVEV, per germline (reference sequence). CDR3 size: 15 residues.

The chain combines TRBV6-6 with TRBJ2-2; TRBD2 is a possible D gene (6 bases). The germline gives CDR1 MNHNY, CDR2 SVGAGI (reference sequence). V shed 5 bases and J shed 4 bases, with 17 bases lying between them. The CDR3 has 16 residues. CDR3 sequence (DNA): TGTGCCAGCAGTCTCTCGGGCCGGGGGACCACCGGGGAGCTGTTTTTT. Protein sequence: CASSLSGRGTTGELFF.

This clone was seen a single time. This CDR3 reads CASSQGVGGLGVYEQYF. DNA of the CDR3: TGTGCCAGCAGCCAAGGTGTGGGTGGCCTAGGAGTCTACGAGCAGTACTTC. This chain connects TRBV4-2 to TRBJ2-7, with unresolved D. Germline CDR1 and CDR2: LGHNA and YNFKEQ. V lost 1 base to trimming and J lost 3 bases, with 19 bases between them. The CDR3 length is 17 residues.

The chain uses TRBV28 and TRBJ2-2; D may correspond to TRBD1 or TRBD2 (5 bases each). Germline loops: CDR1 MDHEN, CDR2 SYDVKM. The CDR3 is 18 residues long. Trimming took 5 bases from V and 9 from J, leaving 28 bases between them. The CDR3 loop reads CASSGTGTPLISIRELFF. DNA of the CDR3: TGTGCCAGCAGTGGGACCGGGACCCCCCTTATTAGTATCCGGGAGCTGTTTTTT.

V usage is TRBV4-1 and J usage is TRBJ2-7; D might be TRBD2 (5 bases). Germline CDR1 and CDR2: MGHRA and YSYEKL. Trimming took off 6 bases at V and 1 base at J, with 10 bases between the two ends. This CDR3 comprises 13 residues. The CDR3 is CASRRWTSYEQYF. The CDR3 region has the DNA TGCGCCAGCAGACGTTGGACTTCCTACGAGCAGTACTTC.

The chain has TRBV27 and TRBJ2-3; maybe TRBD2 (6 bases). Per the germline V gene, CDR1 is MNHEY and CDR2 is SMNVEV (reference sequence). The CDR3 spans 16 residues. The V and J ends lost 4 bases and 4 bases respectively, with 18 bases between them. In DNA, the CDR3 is TGTGCCAGCAGTTCCCTAGGACGGGAGCGCCCAGATACGCAGTATTTT. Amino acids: CASSSLGRERPDTQYF.